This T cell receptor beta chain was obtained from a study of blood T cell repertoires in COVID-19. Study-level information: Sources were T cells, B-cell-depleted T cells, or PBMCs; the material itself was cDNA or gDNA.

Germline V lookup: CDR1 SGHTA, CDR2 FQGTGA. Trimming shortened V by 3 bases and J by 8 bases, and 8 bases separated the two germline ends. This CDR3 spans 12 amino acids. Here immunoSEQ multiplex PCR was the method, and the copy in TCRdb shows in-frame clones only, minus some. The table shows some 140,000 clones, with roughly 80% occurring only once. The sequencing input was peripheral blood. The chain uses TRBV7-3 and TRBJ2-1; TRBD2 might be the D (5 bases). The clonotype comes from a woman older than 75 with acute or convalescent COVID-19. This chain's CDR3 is CASSFSGDEQFF. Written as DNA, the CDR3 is TGTGCCAGCAGCTTTTCCGGGGATGAGCAGTTCTTC.